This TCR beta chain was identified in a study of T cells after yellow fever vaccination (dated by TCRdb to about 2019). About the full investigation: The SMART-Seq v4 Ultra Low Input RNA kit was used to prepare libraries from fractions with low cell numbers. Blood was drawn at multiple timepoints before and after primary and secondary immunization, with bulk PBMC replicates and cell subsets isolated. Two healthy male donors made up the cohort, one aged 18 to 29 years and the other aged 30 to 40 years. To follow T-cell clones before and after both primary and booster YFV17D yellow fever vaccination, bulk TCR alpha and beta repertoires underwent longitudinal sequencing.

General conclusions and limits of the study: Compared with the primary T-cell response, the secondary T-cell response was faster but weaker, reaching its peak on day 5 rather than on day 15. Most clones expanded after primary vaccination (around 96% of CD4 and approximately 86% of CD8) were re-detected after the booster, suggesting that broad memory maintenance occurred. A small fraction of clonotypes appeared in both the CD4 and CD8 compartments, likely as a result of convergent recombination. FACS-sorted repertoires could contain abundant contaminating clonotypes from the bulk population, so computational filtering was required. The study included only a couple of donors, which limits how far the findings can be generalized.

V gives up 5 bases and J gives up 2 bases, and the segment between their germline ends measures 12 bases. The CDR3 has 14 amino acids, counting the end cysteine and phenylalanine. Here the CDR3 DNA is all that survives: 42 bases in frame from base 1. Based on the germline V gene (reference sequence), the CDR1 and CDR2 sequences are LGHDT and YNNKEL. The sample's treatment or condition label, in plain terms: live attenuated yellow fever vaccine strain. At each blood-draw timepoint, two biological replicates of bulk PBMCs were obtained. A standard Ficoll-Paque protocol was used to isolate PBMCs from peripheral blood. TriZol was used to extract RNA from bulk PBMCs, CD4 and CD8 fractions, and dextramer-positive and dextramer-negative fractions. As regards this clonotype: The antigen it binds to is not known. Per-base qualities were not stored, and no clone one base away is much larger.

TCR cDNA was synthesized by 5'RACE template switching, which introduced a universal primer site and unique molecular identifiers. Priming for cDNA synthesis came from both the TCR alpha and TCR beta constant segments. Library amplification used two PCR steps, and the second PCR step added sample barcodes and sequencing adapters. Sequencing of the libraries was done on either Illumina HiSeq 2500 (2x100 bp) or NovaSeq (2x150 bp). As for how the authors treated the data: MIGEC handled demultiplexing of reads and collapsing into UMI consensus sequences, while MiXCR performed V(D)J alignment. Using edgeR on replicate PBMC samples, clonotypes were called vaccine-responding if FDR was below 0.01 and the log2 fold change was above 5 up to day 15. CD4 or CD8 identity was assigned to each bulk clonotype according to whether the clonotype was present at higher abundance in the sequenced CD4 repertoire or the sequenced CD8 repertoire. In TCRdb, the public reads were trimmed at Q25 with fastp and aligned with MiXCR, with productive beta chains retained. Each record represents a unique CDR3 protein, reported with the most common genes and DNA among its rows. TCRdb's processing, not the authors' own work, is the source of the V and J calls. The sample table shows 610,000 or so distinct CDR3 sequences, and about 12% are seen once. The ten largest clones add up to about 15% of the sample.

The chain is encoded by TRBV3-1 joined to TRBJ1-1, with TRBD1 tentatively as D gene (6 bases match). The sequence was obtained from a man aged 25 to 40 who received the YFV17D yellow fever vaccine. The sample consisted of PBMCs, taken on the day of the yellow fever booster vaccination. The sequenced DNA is TGTGCCAGCAGCTTGTCGACAGGTAACACTGAAGCTTTCTTT. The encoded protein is CASSLSTGNTEAFF.